A selection of T cell receptor beta chains follows, all from one sample in a study of cytomegalovirus exposure and HLA in healthy donors. Repertoires were generated with immunoSEQ multiplex PCR, while TCRdb's copy carries only in-frame clones and drops some. The sample shows under 250,000 clones, about 81% of them seen only once. Sequencing was carried out using PBMCs. The receptors were gathered from a woman aged 60-75 years in good health and CMV-seropositive. CDR3s include the opening cysteine and the closing phenylalanine or tryptophan. D genes are given only for firm matches. Clone size, where shown, is once, few, many, or a class for clones that have expanded.

D: -
size: -
J: TRBJ1-1
V: TRBV27
CDR3: CASSPEAPHYTEAFF
DNA: TGTGCCAGCAGCCCCGAGGCCCCACACTACACTGAAGCTTTCTTT

D: -
size: once
J: TRBJ2-1
V: TRBV5-1
CDR3: CASSLGTRNEQFF
DNA: TGCGCCAGCAGCTTAGGGACACGCAATGAGCAGTTCTTC

D: -
size: -
J: TRBJ2-5
V: TRBV2
CDR3: CASSVEGRETQYF
DNA: TGTGCCAGCAGTGTAGAGGGCAGAGAGACCCAGTACTTC

D: -
size: once
J: TRBJ2-1
V: TRBV19
CDR3: CASSTRLPGLQFF
DNA: TGTGCCAGTAGTACTCGCCTACCGGGACTCCAGTTCTTC

D: -
size: -
J: TRBJ1-5
V: TRBV27
CDR3: CASSLVQGRHNNQPQHF
DNA: TGTGCCAGCAGTTTAGTGCAAGGGAGACATAACAATCAGCCCCAGCATTTT

D: TRBD1
size: few
J: TRBJ1-3
V: TRBV28
CDR3: CASVSPQWDRIYF
DNA: TGTGCCAGCGTTTCCCCCCAATGGGACAGAATATATTTT

D: TRBD2
size: few
J: TRBJ2-7
V: TRBV7-8
CDR3: CASSLIVGSGRAYEQYF
DNA: TGTGCCAGCAGCTTAATTGTAGGTAGCGGGAGGGCCTACGAGCAGTACTTC

D: TRBD1
size: -
J: TRBJ2-7
V: TRBV5-1
CDR3: CASSSRTGDEQYF
DNA: TGCGCCAGCAGTTCAAGGACAGGGGACGAGCAGTACTTC

D: -
size: -
J: TRBJ2-7
V: TRBV7-9
CDR3: CASSVGLYEQYF
DNA: TGTGCCAGCAGCGTCGGACTCTACGAGCAGTACTTC

D: TRBD1
size: -
J: TRBJ1-1
V: TRBV5-1
CDR3: CASSSPGGGETEAFF
DNA: TGCGCCAGCAGCTCCCCAGGGGGCGGCGAAACTGAAGCTTTCTTT

D: -
size: -
J: TRBJ1-1
V: TRBV11-3
CDR3: CASSLTDGEAFF
DNA: TGTGCCAGCAGCCTCACTGACGGGGAAGCTTTCTTT

D: -
size: -
J: TRBJ2-2
V: TRBV9
CDR3: CASEGAVGELFF
DNA: TGTGCCAGCGAGGGAGCGGTCGGGGAGCTGTTTTTT

D: -
size: -
J: TRBJ1-4
V: TRBV7-9
CDR3: CASSVRSTNEKLFF
DNA: TGTGCCAGCAGCGTCAGGTCAACTAATGAAAAACTGTTTTTT

D: TRBD1
size: -
J: TRBJ1-5
V: TRBV6-6
CDR3: CASSYSRDREDQPQHF
DNA: TGTGCCAGCAGTTACTCCCGGGACAGGGAGGATCAGCCCCAGCATTTT

D: -
size: few
J: TRBJ1-6
V: TRBV11-2
CDR3: CASSPGQPPLHF
DNA: TGTGCCAGCAGCCCAGGACAGCCCCCCCTCCACTTT

D: TRBD1
size: -
J: TRBJ1-4
V: TRBV5-1
CDR3: CASSFDRGGEKLFF
DNA: TGCGCCAGCAGCTTCGACAGGGGAGGGGAAAAACTGTTTTTT

D: -
size: -
J: TRBJ1-1
V: TRBV5-6
CDR3: CASSLGTEAFF
DNA: TGTGCCAGCAGCCTCGGGACAGAAGCTTTCTTT

D: TRBD2
size: once
J: TRBJ2-7
V: TRBV28
CDR3: CASLAGRSNEQYF
DNA: TGTGCCAGCCTAGCGGGAAGAAGCAACGAGCAGTACTTC

D: -
size: -
J: TRBJ2-7
V: TRBV6-5
CDR3: CASSYSPEGHEQYF
DNA: TGTGCCAGCAGTTACTCCCCCGAGGGCCACGAGCAGTACTTC

D: TRBD2
size: -
J: TRBJ2-5
V: TRBV5-1
CDR3: CASSYLAGGPETQYF
DNA: TGCGCCAGCAGCTACCTAGCGGGAGGGCCGGAGACCCAGTACTTC

D: -
size: -
J: TRBJ2-3
V: TRBV5-1
CDR3: CASSLASQDSDTQYF
DNA: TGCGCCAGCAGCTTGGCCAGTCAGGACTCAGATACGCAGTATTTT

D: -
size: -
J: TRBJ1-3
V: TRBV7-8
CDR3: CASSTPGGGRTRGNTIYF
DNA: TGTGCCAGCAGCACCCCCGGAGGAGGGAGAACCCGTGGAAACACCATATATTTT

D: -
size: -
J: TRBJ1-3
V: TRBV18
CDR3: CASSPVGVEGNTIYF
DNA: TGTGCCAGCTCACCCGTCGGGGTAGAAGGAAACACCATATATTTT

D: TRBD1
size: -
J: TRBJ1-5
V: TRBV28
CDR3: CASRSTGVGSNQPQHF
DNA: TGTGCCAGCAGGTCGACAGGGGTCGGAAGCAATCAGCCCCAGCATTTT

D: -
size: -
J: TRBJ1-5
V: TRBV6-5
CDR3: CASRTAYSNQPQHF
DNA: TGTGCCAGCAGGACAGCCTATAGCAATCAGCCCCAGCATTTT

D: TRBD2
size: -
J: TRBJ2-7
V: TRBV27
CDR3: CASSSLTSGLFYEQYF
DNA: TGTGCCAGCAGTTCCTTGACTAGCGGACTTTTCTACGAGCAGTACTTC

D: TRBD1
size: -
J: TRBJ2-7
V: TRBV6-1
CDR3: CASFGTGVYEQYF
DNA: TGTGCCAGCTTCGGGACAGGGGTGTACGAGCAGTACTTC

D: TRBD2
size: -
J: TRBJ2-1
V: TRBV27
CDR3: CASSQRTSGRGEQFF
DNA: TGTGCCAGCAGCCAACGGACTAGCGGGAGAGGGGAGCAGTTCTTC

D: TRBD1
size: -
J: TRBJ1-1
V: TRBV30
CDR3: CAWSSMDRRNTEAFF
DNA: TGTGCCTGGAGTTCGATGGACAGGCGGAACACTGAAGCTTTCTTT

D: TRBD2
size: few
J: TRBJ2-3
V: TRBV27
CDR3: CASSLRVLAGEDTQYF
DNA: TGTGCCAGCAGTTTAAGGGTACTAGCGGGAGAAGATACGCAGTATTTT

D: -
size: -
J: TRBJ1-5
V: TRBV5-6
CDR3: CASSLTENSNQPQHF
DNA: TGTGCCAGCAGCTTGACAGAAAATAGCAATCAGCCCCAGCATTTT

D: TRBD1
size: -
J: TRBJ1-1
V: TRBV6-1
CDR3: CASTMTGTTEAFF
DNA: TGTGCCAGCACCATGACAGGGACCACTGAAGCTTTCTTT

D: TRBD2
size: -
J: TRBJ2-1
V: TRBV5-1
CDR3: CASSRGLAGPYNEQFF
DNA: TGCGCCAGCAGCCGTGGACTAGCGGGCCCCTACAATGAGCAGTTCTTC

D: TRBD1
size: -
J: TRBJ1-2
V: TRBV11-2
CDR3: CASSTGQGNGYTF
DNA: TGTGCCAGCAGTACTGGACAGGGGAATGGCTACACCTTC

D: TRBD2
size: -
J: TRBJ2-5
V: TRBV7-9
CDR3: CASSFLPGLAGETQYF
DNA: TGTGCCAGCAGCTTTCTTCCCGGCCTAGCGGGAGAGACCCAGTACTTC

D: -
size: -
J: TRBJ2-3
V: TRBV5-1
CDR3: CASSRDLVADTQYF
DNA: TGCGCCAGCAGCCGGGACTTAGTAGCAGATACGCAGTATTTT

D: TRBD2
size: -
J: TRBJ2-1
V: TRBV5-1
CDR3: CASSRLAASYNEQFF
DNA: TGCGCCAGCAGCCGACTAGCGGCTTCCTACAATGAGCAGTTCTTC

D: TRBD1
size: few
J: TRBJ1-2
V: TRBV2
CDR3: CASSRTGSYGYTF
DNA: TGTGCCAGCAGCCGGACAGGGTCTTATGGCTACACCTTC